This T cell receptor (beta chain) was recorded in a study of CD8+ T cells in alopecia areata. Study findings and constraints: TCRs were shared less clearly across patients than in mice, possibly for HLA-related reasons. Clonality in lesional scalp, especially alopecia totalis/universalis, exceeded that of normal scalp.

TCR sequencing used cDNA made by reverse transcription of extracted RNA. Some clones are missing from TCRdb's copy, which holds only in-frame ones; the method was immunoSEQ multiplex PCR. Here the sample spans 140,000 to 150,000 clones, 50% to 65% being singletons. Regarding this clone: Its antigen is undetermined.

Indicated treatment: oral pan-JAK inhibitor, 5-10 mg twice daily. Germline V gene sequence: CDR1 MNHEY, CDR2 SVGAGI. The length of the CDR3 is 14 residues. The germline V and J ends were trimmed by 0 bases and 5 bases, with 10 bases remaining between them. The rearrangement links TRBV6-5 to TRBJ2-5; tentatively, D is TRBD1 or TRBD2 (5 bases each). The clonotype comes from a human donor with alopecia areata. This sample comprised CD8+ T cells sorted from blood, obtained at week 4, from a patient treated with tofacitinib. CDR3 DNA: TGTGCCAGCAGTTACTCGGTGGGGGTGGAGACCCAGTACTTC. Amino acids: CASSYSVGVETQYF.